These 14 T cell receptor beta chains share one sample of origin, sequenced in a study of shared clonotypes between healthy human individuals (dated by TCRdb to the early 2020s). The library was generated by the immunoSEQ multiplex PCR assay. TCRdb carries this immuneACCESS record with in-frame sequences only. Its versions omit some clonotypes, under half of them owing to an unresolved V gene in the studies checked, with the rest unexplained. A total of about 1,800,000 clones appear in this sample, 85% to 95% of them only once. 1.2% of the sample is held by the ten biggest clonotypes. For the CD8 naive samples, CD45RO-negative cells were positively selected for CCR7, yielding a CD45RA+CCR7+ population from which TemRA cells were excluded. The material sequenced was naive CD8+ T cells sorted from blood. In the paper's terms, the cell subset or site label means: CD45RA+CCR7+. All receptors come from a man between 18 and 35 years old in good health.

This clone was recorded once. Written as DNA, the CDR3 is TGCGCCAGCAGCCAAGTACAGGGGGCTAATCAGCCCCAGCATTTT. It specifies CASSQVQGANQPQHF. The chain is built from TRBV4-1 and TRBJ1-5; 9 bases map to TRBD1. CDR1 is MGHRA and CDR2 is YSYEKL in the germline V gene. V trimming: 1 base; J trimming: 4 bases; junction bases outside the gene matches: 2. This CDR3 has 15 amino acids.

This clone was detected once. V and J are TRBV6-6 and TRBJ2-1; either TRBD1 or TRBD2 may fit D (6 bases each). This CDR3 spans 13 amino acids. Germline CDR1 is MNHNY and CDR2 is SVGAGI (reference sequence). Between the trimmed V and J ends, which lost 2 bases and 6 bases, there was a span of 8 bases. The CDR3 region is CASSYGGLNEQFF. The CDR3 nucleotides read TGTGCCAGCAGTTACGGGGGGCTCAATGAGCAGTTCTTC.

In the case of this clone: In the same sample, other DNA sequences code for this CDR3. V is TRBV10-2 and J is TRBJ2-7; D is tentatively TRBD1 or TRBD2 (5 bases each). Germline CDR1 reads WSHSY; CDR2 reads SAAADI. This CDR3 region has 13 residues. The V and J ends lost 5 bases and 4 bases respectively, with 12 bases between them. The CDR3 nucleotides read TGCGCCAGCAGTTCAGGGAGCTCTTACGAGCAGTACTTC. It encodes CASSSGSSYEQYF.

This chain links TRBV13 with TRBJ2-1, with 9 positions matching TRBD2. The CDR3 sequence is 18 residues long. The V and J ends lost 5 bases and 4 bases, in that order; junction bases with no gene match: 15. Germline lookup yields CDR1 PRHDT and CDR2 FYEKMQ (reference sequence). CDR3 DNA sequence: TGTGCCAGCAGCCCCACCGGCTCGGCGGGAGGGAGATACAATGAGCAGTTCTTC. Translation: CASSPTGSAGGRYNEQFF.

This rearrangement joins TRBV5-1 to TRBJ2-3, with D uncertain. The V end was cut by 0 bases, the J end by 3 bases, with 11 bases between. CDR1 and CDR2 from the germline V gene are SGHRS and YFSETQ. The CDR3 totals 15 residues. The CDR3 loop is CASSLESVGTDTQYF. CDR3 DNA sequence: TGCGCCAGCAGCTTGGAGTCTGTCGGGACAGATACGCAGTATTTT.

Turning to this clone: Other DNA sequences in this sample translate to the same CDR3. This chain links TRBV7-2 with TRBJ2-7; D is perhaps TRBD2 (6 bases). The CDR3 is 14 amino acids. Trimming left V 0 bases short and J 3 bases short, with 9 bases between. Germline V gene lookup returns CDR1 SGHTA and CDR2 FQGNSA. The CDR3 DNA follows: TGTGCCAGCAGCTTAGCGTCCGGGGGCTACGAGCAGTACTTC. It specifies CASSLASGGYEQYF.

This chain links TRBV10-1 with TRBJ2-1; possible D gene TRBD2, 6 bases. The CDR3 loop spans 14 amino acids. V lost 4 bases to trimming and J lost 10 bases, with 17 bases between them. Per the germline V gene, CDR1 is WNHNN and CDR2 is SYGVQD (reference sequence). CDR3 DNA: TGCGCCAGCAGTGGATACCGGGACTTGGGGGAGCAGTTCTTC. Its translation: CASSGYRDLGEQFF.

As regards this clone: The identical CDR3 is also encoded by other nucleotide sequences in the sample. J is TRBJ2-7 and V is TRBV27; 11 positions agree with TRBD1. Germline V gives CDR1 MNHEY, CDR2 SMNVEV (reference sequence). The CDR3 contains 14 residues. Trimming cost V 4 bases and J 3 bases; bases outside gene matches: 2. Here the CDR3 reads CASSWDRGSYEQYF. For the CDR3, the DNA is TGTGCCAGCAGTTGGGACAGGGGGAGCTACGAGCAGTACTTC.

The V call is TRBV6-1, the J call TRBJ2-3; no firm D call. The CDR3 covers 14 residues. From germline, CDR1 is MNHNS and CDR2 SASEGT. Trimming removed 6 bases from V and 2 bases from J, with 12 bases in between. The CDR3 DNA follows: TGTGCCAGCAGGGGATTGAGGTTCACAGATACGCAGTATTTT. It codes for CASRGLRFTDTQYF.

The rearrangement links TRBV13 to TRBJ2-7, with 11 bases lining up with TRBD1. Germline V CDR1 and CDR2: PRHDT, FYEKMQ (reference sequence). This CDR3 is 16 amino acids long. The ends lost 4 bases at V and 6 bases at J; junction bases unmatched: 11. The CDR3 here is CASSSSLGQGGREQYF. CDR3 coding DNA: TGTGCCAGCAGCTCCTCCCTGGGACAGGGGGGTCGCGAGCAGTACTTC. Filled out from reference TRBV13 and TRBJ2-7, the complete variable domain reads AAGVIQSPRHLIKEKRETATLKCYPIPRHDTVYWYQQGPGQDPQFLISFYEKMQSDKGSIPDRFSAQQFSDYHSELNMSSLELGDSALYFCASSSSLGQGGREQYFGPGTRLTVT.

This chain connects TRBV5-6 to TRBJ2-1, with 10 bases fitting TRBD2. J gave up 5 bases and V 0 bases, and 2 bases lay outside the gene matches. CDR3 length: 15 amino acids. CDR1 and CDR2 from the germline V gene are SGHDT and YYEEEE. This CDR3 reads CASSLEGLADNEQFF. The CDR3 nucleotides are TGTGCCAGCAGCTTGGAAGGACTAGCGGACAATGAGCAGTTCTTC.

This clone was observed a single time. The chain has TRBV4-1 and TRBJ2-1, with 7 positions matching TRBD2. Germline loops: CDR1 MGHRA, CDR2 YSYEKL. The CDR3 is 12 amino acids. Germline trimming cut 6 bases from V and 15 bases from J; bases unmatched to any gene: 11. The CDR3 nucleotides are TGCGCCAGCAGGACGGGCGGGACTAAATTGTTCTTC. It codes for CASRTGGTKLFF.

The chain couples TRBV6-5 to TRBJ1-2, with 11 nucleotides matching TRBD1. The CDR3 length is 13 residues. Trimming cost V 4 bases and J 6 bases; bases outside gene matches: 1. Germline CDR1 and CDR2: MNHEY and SVGAGI. Here the CDR3 DNA reads TGTGCCAGCAGTTGGGGACAGGGGGATGGCTACACCTTC. This encodes CASSWGQGDGYTF.

The chain uses TRBV7-6 and TRBJ2-5, with 10 bases fitting TRBD2. Trimming at V came to 1 base and at J to 2 bases, leaving 4 bases not matched to a gene. Germline V gives CDR1 SGHVS, CDR2 FNYEAQ. The CDR3 extends over 16 amino acids. CDR3 protein: CASSLGGTSEQETQYF. The CDR3 bases are TGTGCCAGCAGCTTAGGCGGGACTAGCGAACAAGAGACCCAGTACTTC.